Here is one TCR beta chain with its context. Antigen: not known. This record comes from a study of cytomegalovirus exposure and HLA in healthy donors. Notes on the study in general: Roughly uniform depth of sequencing across donors was assumed in presence/absence analyses.

Use of 60 Vbeta and 13 Jbeta primers characterized the PCR. Method: immunoSEQ multiplex PCR; TCRdb's copy keeps in-frame clones and lacks some. In the table there are tens of thousands of clones, 65% to 80% of which are singletons. The germline gives CDR1 SEHNR, CDR2 FQNEAQ (reference sequence). V was cut by 5 bases and J by 4 bases, with 6 bases left in between. The CDR3 loop spans 12 amino acids. The rearrangement links TRBV7-9 to TRBJ1-5; D is uncertain. This receptor was identified in a woman aged 45-59 years in good health and CMV-seronegative. The sample was PBMCs. CDR3 bases: TGTGCCAGCAGCCTTCAGAATCAGCCCCAGCATTTT. Protein: CASSLQNQPQHF.